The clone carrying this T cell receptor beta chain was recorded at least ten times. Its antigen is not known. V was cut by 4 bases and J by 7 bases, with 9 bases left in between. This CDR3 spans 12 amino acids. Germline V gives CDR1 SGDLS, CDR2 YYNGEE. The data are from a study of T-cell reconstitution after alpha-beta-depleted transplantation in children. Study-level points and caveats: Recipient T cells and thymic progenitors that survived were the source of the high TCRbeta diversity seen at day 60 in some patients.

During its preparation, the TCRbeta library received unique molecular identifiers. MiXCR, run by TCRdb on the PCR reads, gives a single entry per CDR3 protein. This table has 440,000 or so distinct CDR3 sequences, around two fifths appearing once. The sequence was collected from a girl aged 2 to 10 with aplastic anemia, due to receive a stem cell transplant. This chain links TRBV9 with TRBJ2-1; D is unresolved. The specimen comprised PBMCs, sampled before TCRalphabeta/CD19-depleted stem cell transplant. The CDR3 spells CASSLSRNEQFF. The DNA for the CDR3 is TGTGCCAGCAGCCTAAGTAGGAATGAGCAGTTCTTC.